The source of this T cell receptor (beta chain) is a study of T-cell memory formation after mild COVID-19. Each CDR3 protein is one row after TCRdb ran MiXCR on the 5' RACE reads. Found here are 150,000 to 200,000 distinct CDR3 sequences, approximately 14% of them singletons; the top ten hold approximately 14%. The germline gives CDR1 SGHTA, CDR2 FQGNSA. The V and J ends lost 1 base and 0 bases respectively, with 7 bases between them. This CDR3 has 15 residues. Only a few counts were recorded for this clonotype. Its matching antigen is unknown. Study results and limitations: That cross-reactive memory joined was suggested by some responding clones appearing in pre-infection memory. A second wave expanding day 15 to 37 was CD4+-biased; contracting clones were balanced.

The clonotype was recovered from an adult woman who had mild COVID-19 (a few samples of this study predate the infection). Cell type and time point are not known. Sequenced material: PBMCs or a T cell subset sorted from them (not recorded which). The chain employs TRBV7-2 and TRBJ2-1; maybe TRBD1 (5 bases). DNA of the CDR3: TGTGCCAGCAGCTTAGGGGGCTACTCCTACAATGAGCAGTTCTTC. This sequence encodes CASSLGGYSYNEQFF.